This T cell receptor beta chain was identified in a study of blood T cell repertoires in COVID-19. Germline-derived CDR1 and CDR2 are SGHRS and YFSETQ. This CDR3 has 14 residues. Trimming took 0 bases from V and 4 from J, leaving 8 bases between them. Assay used: immunoSEQ multiplex PCR; TCRdb lists only in-frame clones, some missing. The sample comprises some 100,000 clones, more than 65% of which are singletons, and about 4.2% rests with the top ten. The chain carries TRBV5-1 and TRBJ1-3; the D is unclear. This clonotype was obtained from a man aged 60 to 69 with acute or convalescent COVID-19. Sequenced material: peripheral blood. The CDR3 loop reads CASSLESGGNTIYF. The CDR3 DNA reads TGCGCCAGCAGCTTGGAATCGGGAGGAAACACCATATATTTT.